The subject of this entry is one T cell receptor beta chain. A few counts support this clone. Its target antigen remains unknown. Per-nucleotide qualities are absent, and no much larger clonotype sits a single base away. TCRbeta CDR3 regions were amplified from genomic DNA by means of the immunoSEQ Assay, a bias-controlled multiplex PCR. Under the source paper's analysis protocol: Within the assay, amplification of reference gene primers was used to estimate how many nucleated cells each sample contained. To quantify the absolute abundance of each unique TCRbeta CDR3 rearrangement, sequence reads were collapsed and filtered. For each sample, productive Simpson clonality was calculated as the square root of Simpson's diversity index across productive rearrangements. TCRdb took over this immuneACCESS table, retaining in-frame rearrangements with V and J assigned. Such tables are incomplete; in checked studies, under half of the missing clones stem from an unresolved V gene, and the remainder is unexplained. For V, J and clone size, that table is used; D and trimming come from the DNA. This sample gives around 130,000 clones in total; about 88% of them show up just once. Of the sample, approximately 2.4% falls within the top ten clones.

This sample was included in a study of blood T cell repertoires in COVID-19 (dated by TCRdb to 2020 to 2021). Background for the entire study: The collaborator samples originated in the United States, Italy and Spain and spanned the acute and convalescent phases of COVID-19. The material from the prospective study consisted of cDNA or gDNA derived from T cells, B-cell-depleted T cells, or PBMCs. Deeply sampled blood TCRbeta repertoires from subjects exposed to, actively infected with, or recovered from COVID-19 were included in the dataset. The repertoires were released in a freely available public database intended as a resource for research on the immune response to SARS-CoV-2. Samples were obtained from the ongoing ImmuneRACE study (first 160 participants) and from over 1,000 subjects provided by 6 global collaborators. Nearly every sample came with metadata listing a de-identified subject ID, COVID-19 status, age in years and sex. Where available, HLA class I and class II types were taken from metadata supplied by the sample provider and were not determined by assay-based typing.

Study-wide conclusions, independent of this receptor: The quantity of clinical and demographic metadata differed by source and by participant and was supplied without curation.

Here V drops 5 bases and J drops 2 bases, and the junction holds 6 bases not matched to any gene. Including the terminal cysteine and phenylalanine, the CDR3 comprises 14 residues. The CDR3 DNA has 42 bases and is translated from base 1. According to the germline V gene, CDR1 reads SGHVS and CDR2 reads FQNEAQ. Participants in the prospective study were enrolled through a virtual design, were aged about 18 to 90 years, and lived in about 25 United States geographic areas. To assign participants to cohorts, the prospective study relied on clinical history that participants themselves reported in a screening survey and a study questionnaire. Mobile phlebotomists in the prospective study collected whole blood, serum and a nasopharyngeal or oropharyngeal swab from every participant. Over an approximately two-month period, participants in the prospective study had the option of providing additional blood draws and questionnaires. Before DNA extraction, prospective study blood samples were shipped either frozen or at room temperature.

The sequence links TRBV7-8 to TRBJ2-7; 7 central bases correspond to TRBD1. The receptor was derived from a man aged 35 to 55 with acute COVID-19. Sequenced material: PBMCs or T cells enriched from blood (not recorded which). The CDR3 protein: CASSPGQMAYEQYF. The bases read TGTGCCAGCAGCCCGGGACAGATGGCCTACGAGCAGTACTTC.